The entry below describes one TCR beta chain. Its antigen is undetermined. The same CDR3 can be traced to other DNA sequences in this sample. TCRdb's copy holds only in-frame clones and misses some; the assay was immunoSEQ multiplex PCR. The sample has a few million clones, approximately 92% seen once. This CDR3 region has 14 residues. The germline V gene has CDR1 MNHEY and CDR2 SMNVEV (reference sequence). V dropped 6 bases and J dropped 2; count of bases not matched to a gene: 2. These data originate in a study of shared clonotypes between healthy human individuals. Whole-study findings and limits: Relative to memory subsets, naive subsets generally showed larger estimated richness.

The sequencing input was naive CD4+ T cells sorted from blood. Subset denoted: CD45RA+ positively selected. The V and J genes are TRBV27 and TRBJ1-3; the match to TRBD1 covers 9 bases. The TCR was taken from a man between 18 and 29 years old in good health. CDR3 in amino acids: CASRQGAAGNTIYF. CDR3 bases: TGTGCCAGCAGACAGGGGGCGGCTGGAAACACCATATATTTT.